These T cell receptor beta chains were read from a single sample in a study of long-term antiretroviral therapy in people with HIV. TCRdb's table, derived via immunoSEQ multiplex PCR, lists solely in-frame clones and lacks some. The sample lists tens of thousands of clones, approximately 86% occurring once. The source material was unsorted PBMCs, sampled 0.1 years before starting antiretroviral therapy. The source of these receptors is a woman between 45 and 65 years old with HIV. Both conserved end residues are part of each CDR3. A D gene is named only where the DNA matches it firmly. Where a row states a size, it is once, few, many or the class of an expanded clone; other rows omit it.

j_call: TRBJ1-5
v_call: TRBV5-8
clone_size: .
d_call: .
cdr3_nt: TGTGCCAGCAGCTTGGACGGATTCTTCAATAGCAATCAGCCCCAGCATTTT
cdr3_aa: CASSLDGFFNSNQPQHF

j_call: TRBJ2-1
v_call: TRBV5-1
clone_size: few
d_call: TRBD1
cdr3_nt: TGCGCCAGCAGCGACGCCCGGGACAGGCTGTACAATGAGCAGTTCTTC
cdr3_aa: CASSDARDRLYNEQFF

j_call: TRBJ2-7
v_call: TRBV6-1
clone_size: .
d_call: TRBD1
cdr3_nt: TGTGCCAGCAGTCCCGGGACAGGGGGCGAGCAGTACTTC
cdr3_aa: CASSPGTGGEQYF

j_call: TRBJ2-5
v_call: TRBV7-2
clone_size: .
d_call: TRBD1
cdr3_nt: TGTGCCAGCAGCTTAGGGACAGGGGGTGGGGTGCCCCAGTACTTC
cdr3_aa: CASSLGTGGGVPQYF

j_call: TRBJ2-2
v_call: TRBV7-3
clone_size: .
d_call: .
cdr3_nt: TGTGCCAGCAGCCCCACAGGGTATCCCGGGGAGCTGTTTTTT
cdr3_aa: CASSPTGYPGELFF

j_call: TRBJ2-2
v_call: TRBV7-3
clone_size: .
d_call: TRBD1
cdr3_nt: TGTGCCAGCAGCCGGGACAGCACCGGGGAGCTGTTTTTT
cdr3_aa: CASSRDSTGELFF

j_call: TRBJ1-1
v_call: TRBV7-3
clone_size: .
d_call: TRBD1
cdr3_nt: TGTGCCAGCAGCTTTATACTACAGGGGATATCTGAAGCTTTCTTT
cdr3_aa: CASSFILQGISEAFF

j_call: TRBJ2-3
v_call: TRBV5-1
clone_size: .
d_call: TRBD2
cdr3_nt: TGCGCCAGCAGCCCCGCCCTAGCGGAGGGAATAGATACGCAGTATTTT
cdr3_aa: CASSPALAEGIDTQYF

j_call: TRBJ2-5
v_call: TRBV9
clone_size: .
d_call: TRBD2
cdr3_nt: TGTGCCAGCAGCGTAGAAGCGGGGGGGCGGGAGACCCAGTACTTC
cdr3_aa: CASSVEAGGRETQYF

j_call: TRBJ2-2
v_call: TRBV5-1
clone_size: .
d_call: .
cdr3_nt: TGCGCCAGCAGCTTGAGGGGCGGTACCGGGGAGCTGTTTTTT
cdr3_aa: CASSLRGGTGELFF

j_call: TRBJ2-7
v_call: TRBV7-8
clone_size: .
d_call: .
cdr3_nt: TGTGCCAGCAGTCAGGACAGACAAAGCTCCTACGAGCAGTACTTC
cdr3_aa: CASSQDRQSSYEQYF

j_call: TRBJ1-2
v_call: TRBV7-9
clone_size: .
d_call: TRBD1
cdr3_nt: TGTGCCAGCAGCTTAGTAACAGGGGGCGACTATGGCTACACCTTC
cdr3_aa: CASSLVTGGDYGYTF

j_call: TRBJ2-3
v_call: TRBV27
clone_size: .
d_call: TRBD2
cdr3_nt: TGTGCCAGCCAGCGGGGGGGCACAGATACGCAGTATTTT
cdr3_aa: CASQRGGTDTQYF

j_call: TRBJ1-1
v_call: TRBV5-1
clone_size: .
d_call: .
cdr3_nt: TGCGCCAGCAGCTTTGGGGGGCGCGGTGGGATGGACACTGAAGCTTTCTTT
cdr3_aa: CASSFGGRGGMDTEAFF